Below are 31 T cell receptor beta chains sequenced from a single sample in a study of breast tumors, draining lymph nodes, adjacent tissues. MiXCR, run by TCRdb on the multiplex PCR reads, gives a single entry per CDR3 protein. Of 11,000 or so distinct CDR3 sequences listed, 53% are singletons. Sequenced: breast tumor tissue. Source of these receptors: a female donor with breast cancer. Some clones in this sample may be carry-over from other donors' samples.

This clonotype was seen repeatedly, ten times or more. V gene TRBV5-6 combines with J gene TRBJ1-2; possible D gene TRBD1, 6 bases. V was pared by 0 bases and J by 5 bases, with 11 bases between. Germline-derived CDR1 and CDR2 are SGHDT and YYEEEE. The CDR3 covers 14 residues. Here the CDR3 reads CASSLGGPGYGYTF. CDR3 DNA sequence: TGTGCCAGCAGCTTGGGGGGGCCCGGGTATGGCTACACCTTC. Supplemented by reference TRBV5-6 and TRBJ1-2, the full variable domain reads DAGVTQSPTHLIKTRGQQVTLRCSPKSGHDTVSWYQQALGQGPQFIFQYYEEEERQRGNFPDRFSGHQFPNYSSELNVNALLLGDSALYLCASSLGGPGYGYTFGSGTRLTVV.

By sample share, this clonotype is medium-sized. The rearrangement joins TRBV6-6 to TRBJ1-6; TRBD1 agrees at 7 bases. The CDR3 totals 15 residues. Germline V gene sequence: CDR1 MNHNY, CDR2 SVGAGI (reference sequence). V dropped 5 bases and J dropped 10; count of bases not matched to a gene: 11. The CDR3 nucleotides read TGTGCCAGCAGTCCGAGGACAGGAGGCAACTCACCCCTCCACTTT. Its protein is CASSPRTGGNSPLHF.

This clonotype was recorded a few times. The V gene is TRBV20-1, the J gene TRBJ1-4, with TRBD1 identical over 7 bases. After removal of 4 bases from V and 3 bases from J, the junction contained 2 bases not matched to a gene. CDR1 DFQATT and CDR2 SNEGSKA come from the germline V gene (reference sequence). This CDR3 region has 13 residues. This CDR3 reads CSANRGANEKLFF. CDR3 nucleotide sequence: TGCAGTGCTAACAGGGGCGCTAATGAAAAACTGTTTTTT.

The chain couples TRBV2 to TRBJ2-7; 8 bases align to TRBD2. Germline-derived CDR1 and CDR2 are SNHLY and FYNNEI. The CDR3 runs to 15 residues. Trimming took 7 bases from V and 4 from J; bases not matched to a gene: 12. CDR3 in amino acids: CASNQSPGTSYEQYF. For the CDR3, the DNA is TGTGCCAGCAACCAATCCCCCGGGACTAGTTACGAGCAGTACTTC.

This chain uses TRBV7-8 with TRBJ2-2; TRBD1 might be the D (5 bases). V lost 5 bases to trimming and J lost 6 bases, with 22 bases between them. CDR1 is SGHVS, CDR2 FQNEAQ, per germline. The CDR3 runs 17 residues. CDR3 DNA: TGTGCCAGCAGCCTCAGGGCCACAGTAAGGTTCGCCGGGGAGCTGTTTTTT. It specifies CASSLRATVRFAGELFF.

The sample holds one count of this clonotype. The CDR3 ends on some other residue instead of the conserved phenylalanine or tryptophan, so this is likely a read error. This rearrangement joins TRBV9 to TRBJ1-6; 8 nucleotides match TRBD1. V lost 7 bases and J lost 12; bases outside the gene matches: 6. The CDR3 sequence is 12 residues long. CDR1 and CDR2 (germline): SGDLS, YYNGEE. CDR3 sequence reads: CASGQGYRPLHS. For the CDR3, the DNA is TGTGCCAGCGGACAGGGCTATCGACCCCTCCACTCT.

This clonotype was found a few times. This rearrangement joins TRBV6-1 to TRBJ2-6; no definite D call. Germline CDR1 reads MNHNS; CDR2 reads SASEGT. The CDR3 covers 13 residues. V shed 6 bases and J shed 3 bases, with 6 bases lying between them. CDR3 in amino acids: CASRWGGANVLTF. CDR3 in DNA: TGTGCCAGCAGATGGGGTGGGGCCAACGTCCTGACTTTC.

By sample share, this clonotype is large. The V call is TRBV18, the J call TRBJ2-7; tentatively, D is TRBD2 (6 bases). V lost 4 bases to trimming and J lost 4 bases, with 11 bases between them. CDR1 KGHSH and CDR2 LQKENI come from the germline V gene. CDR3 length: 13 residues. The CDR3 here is CASSRPGGYEQYF. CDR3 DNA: TGTGCCAGCTCACGACCCGGAGGGTACGAGCAGTACTTC.

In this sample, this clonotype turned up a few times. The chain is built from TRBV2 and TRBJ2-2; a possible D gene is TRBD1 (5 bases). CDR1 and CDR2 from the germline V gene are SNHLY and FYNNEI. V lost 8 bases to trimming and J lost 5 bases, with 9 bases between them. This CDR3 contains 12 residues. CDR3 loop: CASLRQTGELFF. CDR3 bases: TGTGCCAGCCTTCGACAGACCGGGGAGCTGTTTTTT.

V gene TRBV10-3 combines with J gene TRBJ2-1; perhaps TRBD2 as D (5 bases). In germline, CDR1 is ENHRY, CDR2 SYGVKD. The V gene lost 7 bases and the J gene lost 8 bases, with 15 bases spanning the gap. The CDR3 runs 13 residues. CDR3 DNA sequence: TGTGCCATCAAGGCTAGCCTTGGGCATGAGCAGTTCTTC. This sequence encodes CAIKASLGHEQFF.

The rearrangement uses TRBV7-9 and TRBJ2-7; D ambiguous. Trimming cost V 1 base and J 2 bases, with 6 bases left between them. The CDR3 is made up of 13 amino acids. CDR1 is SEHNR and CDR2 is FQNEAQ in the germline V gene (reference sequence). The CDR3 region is CASSLETTYEQYF. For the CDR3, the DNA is TGTGCCAGCAGCTTAGAGACAACCTACGAGCAGTACTTC.

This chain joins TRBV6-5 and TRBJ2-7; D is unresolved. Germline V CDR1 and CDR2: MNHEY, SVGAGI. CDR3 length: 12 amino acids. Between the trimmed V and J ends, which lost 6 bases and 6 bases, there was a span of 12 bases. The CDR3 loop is CASSLGPGEQYF. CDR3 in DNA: TGTGCCAGCAGCTTAGGCCCGGGCGAGCAGTACTTC.

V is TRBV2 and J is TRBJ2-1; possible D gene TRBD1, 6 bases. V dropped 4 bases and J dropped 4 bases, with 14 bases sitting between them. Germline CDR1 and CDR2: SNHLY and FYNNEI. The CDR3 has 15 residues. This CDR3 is CASSVKTGEYNEQFF. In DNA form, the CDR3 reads TGTGCCAGCAGTGTAAAGACAGGAGAATACAATGAGCAGTTCTTC.

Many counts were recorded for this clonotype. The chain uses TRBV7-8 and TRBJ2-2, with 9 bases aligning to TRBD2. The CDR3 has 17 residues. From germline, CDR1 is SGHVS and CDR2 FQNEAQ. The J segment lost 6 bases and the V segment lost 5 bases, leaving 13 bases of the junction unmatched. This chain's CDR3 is CASSTIPGLANAGELFF. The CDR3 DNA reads TGTGCCAGCAGCACCATACCGGGACTAGCAAACGCCGGGGAGCTGTTTTTT.

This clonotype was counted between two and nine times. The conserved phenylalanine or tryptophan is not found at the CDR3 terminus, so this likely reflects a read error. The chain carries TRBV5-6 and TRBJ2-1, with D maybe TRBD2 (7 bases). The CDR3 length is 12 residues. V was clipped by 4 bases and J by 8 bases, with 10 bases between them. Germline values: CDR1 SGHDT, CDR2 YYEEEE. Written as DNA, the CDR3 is TGTGCCAGCAGCGAAGGGGGGGATGAGCAGTTCCTC. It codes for CASSEGGDEQFL.

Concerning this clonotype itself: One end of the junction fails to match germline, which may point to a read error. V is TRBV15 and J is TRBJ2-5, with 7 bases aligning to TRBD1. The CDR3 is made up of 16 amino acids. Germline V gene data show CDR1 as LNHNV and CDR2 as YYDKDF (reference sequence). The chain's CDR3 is CATGRERRGLQETRYF. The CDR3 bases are TGTGCCACCGGGAGAGAGAGAAGGGGGCTCCAAGAGACCCGGTACTTC.

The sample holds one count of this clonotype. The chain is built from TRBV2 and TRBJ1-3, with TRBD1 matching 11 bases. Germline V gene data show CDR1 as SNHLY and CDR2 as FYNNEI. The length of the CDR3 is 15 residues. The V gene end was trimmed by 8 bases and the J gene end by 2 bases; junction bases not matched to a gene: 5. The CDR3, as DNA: TGTGCCAGCCTGGGACAGGGGGTTACTGGAAACACCATATATTTT. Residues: CASLGQGVTGNTIYF.

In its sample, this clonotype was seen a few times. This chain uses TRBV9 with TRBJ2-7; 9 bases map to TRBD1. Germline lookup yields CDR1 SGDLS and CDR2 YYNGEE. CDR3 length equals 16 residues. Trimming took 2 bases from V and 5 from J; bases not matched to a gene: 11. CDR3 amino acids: CASSVRSGQGFHEQYF. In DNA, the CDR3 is TGTGCCAGCAGCGTCCGATCTGGACAGGGGTTCCACGAGCAGTACTTC.

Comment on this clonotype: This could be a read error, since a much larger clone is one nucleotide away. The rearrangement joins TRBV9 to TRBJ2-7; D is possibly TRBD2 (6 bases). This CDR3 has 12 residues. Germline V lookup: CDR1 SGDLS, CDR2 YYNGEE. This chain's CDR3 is CAGSPGGMEQYF. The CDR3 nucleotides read TGTGCCGGCAGTCCAGGAGGGATGGAGCAGTACTTC.

The CDR3 DNA follows: TGTGCCAGCAGTTTACCAGGAGAGACCCAGTACTTC. Translated, it gives CASSLPGETQYF. The chain recombines TRBV28 with TRBJ2-5; no clear D. This CDR3 spans 12 amino acids. With 2 bases removed from V and 4 bases from J, the gap between germline ends came to 5 bases. Germline CDR1 and CDR2: MDHEN and SYDVKM.

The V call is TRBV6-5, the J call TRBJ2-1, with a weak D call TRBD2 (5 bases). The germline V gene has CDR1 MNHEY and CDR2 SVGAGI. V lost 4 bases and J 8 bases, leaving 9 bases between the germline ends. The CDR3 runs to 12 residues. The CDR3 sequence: CASSLAGYEQFF. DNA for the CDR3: TGTGCCAGCAGTTTGGCGGGCTATGAGCAGTTCTTC.

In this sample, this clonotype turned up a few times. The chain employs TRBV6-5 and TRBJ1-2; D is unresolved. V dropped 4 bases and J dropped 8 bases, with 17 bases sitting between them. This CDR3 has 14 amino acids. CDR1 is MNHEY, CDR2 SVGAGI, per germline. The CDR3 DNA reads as TGTGCCAGCAGTTCAATTCGGACCTCCGGGGGCTACACCTTC. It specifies CASSSIRTSGGYTF.

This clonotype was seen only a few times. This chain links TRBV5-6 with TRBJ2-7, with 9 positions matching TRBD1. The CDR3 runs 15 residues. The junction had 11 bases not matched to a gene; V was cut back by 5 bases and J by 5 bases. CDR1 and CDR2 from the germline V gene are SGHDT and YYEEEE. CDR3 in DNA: TGTGCCAGCAGTGTTTTGGGACAGGGACCCCACGAGCAGTACTTC. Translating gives CASSVLGQGPHEQYF.

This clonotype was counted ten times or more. CDR3 amino acids: CASSLAETETYEQYF. In DNA, the CDR3 is TGTGCCAGCAGCTTAGCGGAGACGGAGACCTACGAGCAGTACTTC. The chain recombines TRBV7-8 with TRBJ2-7; D ambiguous. The CDR3 totals 15 residues. The germline V gene has CDR1 SGHVS and CDR2 FQNEAQ. Deletions cut 0 bases from V and 2 bases from J, with 11 bases between. The full variable domain, completed using reference TRBV7-8 and TRBJ2-7, is GAGVSQSPRYKVAKRGQDVALRCDPISGHVSLFWYQQALGQGPEFLTYFQNEAQLDKSGLPSDRFFAERPEGSVSTLKIQRTQQEDSAVYLCASSLAETETYEQYFGPGTRLTVT.

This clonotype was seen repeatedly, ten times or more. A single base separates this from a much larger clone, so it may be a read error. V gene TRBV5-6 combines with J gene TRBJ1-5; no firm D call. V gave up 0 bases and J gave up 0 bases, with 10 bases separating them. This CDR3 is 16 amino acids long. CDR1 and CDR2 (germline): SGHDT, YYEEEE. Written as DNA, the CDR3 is TGTGCCAGCAGCTTGGATGGAGCATATAGCAATCAGCCCCAGCATTTT. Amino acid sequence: CASSLDGAYSNQPQHF.

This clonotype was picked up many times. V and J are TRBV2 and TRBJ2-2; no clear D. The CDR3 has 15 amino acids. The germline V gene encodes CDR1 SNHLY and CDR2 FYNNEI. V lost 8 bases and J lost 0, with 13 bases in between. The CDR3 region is CASVGDHANTGELFF. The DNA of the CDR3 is TGTGCCAGCGTCGGCGACCATGCGAACACCGGGGAGCTGTTTTTT.

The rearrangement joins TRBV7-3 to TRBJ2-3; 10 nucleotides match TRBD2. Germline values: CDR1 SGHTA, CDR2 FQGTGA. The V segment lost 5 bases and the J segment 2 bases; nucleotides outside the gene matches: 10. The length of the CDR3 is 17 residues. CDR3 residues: CASSPLAGAVATDTQYF. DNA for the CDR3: TGTGCCAGCAGCCCCCTAGCGGGGGCGGTGGCCACAGATACGCAGTATTTT.

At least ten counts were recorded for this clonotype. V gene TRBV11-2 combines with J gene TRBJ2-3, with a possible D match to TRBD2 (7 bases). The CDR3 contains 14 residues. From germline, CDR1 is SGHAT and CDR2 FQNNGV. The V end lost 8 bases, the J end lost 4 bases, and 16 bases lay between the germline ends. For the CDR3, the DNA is TGTGCCAGCGGGGAGGGGGTAAGCGCAGATACGCAGTATTTT. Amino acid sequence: CASGEGVSADTQYF.

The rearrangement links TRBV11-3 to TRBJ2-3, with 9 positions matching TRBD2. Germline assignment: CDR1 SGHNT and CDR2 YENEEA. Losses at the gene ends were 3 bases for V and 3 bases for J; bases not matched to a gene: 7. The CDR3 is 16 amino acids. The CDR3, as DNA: TGTGCCAGCAGCTTTCGTAGCGGGAGAGAAACAGATACGCAGTATTTT. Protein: CASSFRSGRETDTQYF.

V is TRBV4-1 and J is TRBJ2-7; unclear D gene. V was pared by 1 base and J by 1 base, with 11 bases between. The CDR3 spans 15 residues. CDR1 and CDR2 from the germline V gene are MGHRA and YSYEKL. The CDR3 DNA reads TGCGCCAGCAGCCAAGTAGTTCACGTATCCTACGAGCAGTACTTC. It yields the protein CASSQVVHVSYEQYF.

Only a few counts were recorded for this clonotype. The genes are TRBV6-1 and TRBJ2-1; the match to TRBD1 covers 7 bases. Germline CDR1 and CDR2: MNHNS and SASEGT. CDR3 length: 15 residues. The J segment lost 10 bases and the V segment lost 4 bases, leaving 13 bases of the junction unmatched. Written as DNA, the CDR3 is TGTGCCAGCAGTGCACAGGGGCCTCGGGCAATCGAGCAGTTCTTC. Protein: CASSAQGPRAIEQFF.